This T cell receptor (beta chain) was sequenced during a study of T cell responses to AZD1222 COVID-19 vaccine. Using immunoSEQ multiplex PCR, the repertoire was profiled, and TCRdb retains in-frame clones only, with some absent. The sample yields about 93,000 clones, over 85% seen once. The sequence derives from an adult in good health. The input for sequencing was peripheral blood, taken on day 0 of MenACWY control vaccination.

CDR3 nucleotides: TGTGCCAGTAGTAGGACGACAGGGGCCAGCAGGGAGACCCAGTACTTC. Translating it yields CASSRTTGASRETQYF. This rearrangement joins TRBV19 to TRBJ2-5; 8 nucleotides line up with TRBD1. After removal of 4 bases from V and 5 bases from J, the junction contained 12 bases not matched to a gene. Germline CDR1 and CDR2: LNHDA and SQIVND (reference sequence). The CDR3 spans 16 residues.